These 27 T cell receptor beta chains came from one sample sequenced in a study of CD8+ T cells in alopecia areata. The treatment here: oral pan-JAK inhibitor, 5-10 mg twice daily. Following extraction, RNA underwent reverse transcription to cDNA, which served as the sequencing template. Measured with immunoSEQ multiplex PCR; TCRdb has only the in-frame clones, and not every one. The table includes tens of thousands of clones, more than 45% detected once. The source was CD8+ T cells sorted from blood, collected around week 36, from a patient treated with tofacitinib. The receptors here all came from a human donor with alopecia areata.

This clone was recorded only once. The gene calls are TRBV6-1 and TRBJ2-2; no reliable D call. Germline V CDR1 and CDR2: MNHNS, SASEGT. The V end was cut by 7 bases, the J end by 2 bases, with 8 bases between. The CDR3 totals 13 residues. The CDR3 loop is CASTAENTGELFF. The CDR3 nucleotides read TGTGCCAGCACCGCGGAAAACACCGGGGAGCTGTTTTTT.

The J gene is TRBJ1-2, the V gene TRBV30; D gene ambiguous. The CDR3 is made up of 13 amino acids. Trimming left V 0 bases short and J 8 bases short, with 13 bases between. CDR1 is GTSNPN, CDR2 SVGIG, per germline (reference sequence). CDR3 protein: CAWSVLLTGGYTF. The CDR3 coding sequence is TGTGCCTGGAGTGTACTTTTAACTGGGGGCTACACCTTC.

This clone was recorded a few times. V usage is TRBV9 and J usage is TRBJ2-7; 8 nucleotides line up with TRBD2. V lost 0 bases to trimming and J lost 2 bases; unmatched junction nucleotides: 4. The CDR3 runs to 15 residues. Germline CDR1 reads SGDLS; CDR2 reads YYNGEE. The CDR3 nucleotides are TGTGCCAGCAGCGTAGTGGCTAGCGGGCCCTACGAGCAGTACTTC. Translating gives CASSVVASGPYEQYF.

This chain connects TRBV9 to TRBJ2-2, with D tentatively TRBD2 (6 bases). V was clipped by 8 bases and J by 5 bases, with 10 bases between them. Germline V gene sequence: CDR1 SGDLS, CDR2 YYNGEE. The CDR3 totals 12 residues. Here the CDR3 reads CASKGTTGELFF. The CDR3 DNA sequence: TGTGCCAGTAAGGGGACTACCGGGGAGCTGTTTTTT.

This clone has a handful of counts. The genes are TRBV29-1 and TRBJ2-7; 9 bases agree with TRBD2. Per the germline V gene, CDR1 is SQVTM and CDR2 is ANQGSEA. Germline trimming cut 7 bases from V and 4 bases from J; bases unmatched to any gene: 5. CDR3 length equals 12 residues. This CDR3 is CSGASGTYEQYF. For the CDR3, the DNA is TGCAGCGGAGCTAGCGGGACTTACGAGCAGTACTTC.

The V gene is TRBV27, the J gene TRBJ2-7; 8 bases fit TRBD2. CDR3 length equals 14 residues. V lost 4 bases to trimming and J lost 3 bases; unmatched junction nucleotides: 5. Germline V lookup: CDR1 MNHEY, CDR2 SMNVEV (reference sequence). CDR3 DNA: TGTGCCAGCAGTTCCACTAGCGGACACTACGAGCAGTACTTC. This translates into CASSSTSGHYEQYF.

This chain links TRBV29-1 with TRBJ1-2, with D possibly being TRBD1 (5 bases). CDR1 and CDR2 from the germline V gene are SQVTM and ANQGSEA. The CDR3 runs 12 residues. V lost 2 bases and J 4 bases, leaving 8 bases between the germline ends. CDR3 sequence reads: CSVEQGGYGYTF. CDR3 in DNA: TGCAGCGTTGAACAGGGCGGCTATGGCTACACCTTC.

CDR3 amino acids: CASSWTGYTEAFF. CDR3 coding DNA: TGTGCCAGTAGTTGGACAGGTTACACTGAAGCTTTCTTT. This chain uses TRBV19 with TRBJ1-1, with 7 nucleotides matching TRBD1. Germline V lookup: CDR1 LNHDA, CDR2 SQIVND (reference sequence). J lost 3 bases, V lost 5 bases, and 3 bases had no gene match. CDR3 length equals 13 residues.

The table lists this clone with a few counts. The chain couples TRBV30 to TRBJ2-5, with a weak D call TRBD1 (6 bases). Between the trimmed V and J ends, which lost 2 bases and 5 bases, there was a span of 15 bases. The CDR3 sequence is 14 residues long. CDR1 and CDR2 (germline): GTSNPN, SVGIG (reference sequence). The CDR3 protein is CAWSMGRGGETQYF. CDR3 bases: TGTGCCTGGAGTATGGGCAGGGGTGGTGAGACCCAGTACTTC. Combining the CDR3 with reference TRBV30 and TRBJ2-5 gives the whole variable domain SQTIHQWPATLVQPVGSPLSLECTVEGTSNPNLYWYRQAAGRGLQLLFYSVGIGQISSEVPQNLSASRPQDRQFILSSKKLLLSDSGFYLCAWSMGRGGETQYFGPGTRLLVL.

This clone was seen more than once but under ten times. V and J are TRBV19 and TRBJ2-7, with 7 bases matching TRBD2. Germline loops: CDR1 LNHDA, CDR2 SQIVND (reference sequence). The CDR3 is 14 amino acids. The J segment lost 6 bases and the V segment lost 4 bases, leaving 9 bases of the junction unmatched. CDR3 nucleotide sequence: TGTGCCAGTAGTACAGATGCGGGAGCCGGCGAGCAGTACTTC. Protein sequence: CASSTDAGAGEQYF.

The chain employs TRBV29-1 and TRBJ2-4; TRBD2 might be the D (5 bases). V lost 4 bases and J lost 8, with 12 bases in between. Germline V CDR1 and CDR2: SQVTM, ANQGSEA. The CDR3 consists of 12 residues. CDR3 in amino acids: CSVGRDGDIQYF. In nucleotides, the CDR3 is TGCAGCGTTGGCCGGGATGGTGACATTCAGTACTTC.

This clone was observed a few times. The genes are TRBV7-8 and TRBJ2-5; D may be TRBD1 (5 bases). This CDR3 has 15 residues. Germline assignment: CDR1 SGHVS and CDR2 FQNEAQ. Trimming shortened V by 5 bases and J by 1 base, and 14 bases separated the two germline ends. The CDR3 DNA reads as TGTGCCAGCAGCCCCCTGACAGTGTTCCAAGAGACCCAGTACTTC. Encoded protein: CASSPLTVFQETQYF.

This clone was seen a handful of times. A read error is likely, as this CDR3 ends without the conserved phenylalanine or tryptophan. Because the CDR3's place on the DNA is in doubt, the DNA is left out and the CDR3 is given as listed by TCRdb. The gene calls are TRBV11-2 and TRBJ2-7; TRBD2 is the table's D call and was not checked against the DNA. Germline lookup yields CDR1 SGHAT and CDR2 FQNNGV. The CDR3 is 15 residues long, counting both termini. CDR3 loop: CASSSLPSPGLQLTI.

Points on this clone: A junction boundary mismatches the germline segment, possibly from a read error. The gene calls are TRBV7-7 and TRBJ2-7; maybe TRBD2 (5 bases). The germline gives CDR1 SSHAT, CDR2 FNYEAQ (reference sequence). The CDR3 is 13 residues long. The CDR3 DNA follows: TGTGCTAGCAGCCTACCCGGGGAAGTCAAGCAGTACTTC. Its translation is CASSLPGEVKQYF.

There are a few counts of this clone. The gene calls are TRBV18 and TRBJ2-7; D is possibly TRBD1 or TRBD2 (5 bases each). The length of the CDR3 is 14 residues. The germline V gene encodes CDR1 KGHSH and CDR2 LQKENI. Trimming cost V 0 bases and J 3 bases, with 9 bases left between them. The CDR3 DNA reads TGTGCCAGCTCACCACCAGGGACGGACTACGAGCAGTACTTC. Translation gives CASSPPGTDYEQYF.

As DNA, the CDR3 is TGTGCCAGCCGACATAGTGGAGGCGGGGAGACCCAGTACTTC. It encodes CASRHSGGGETQYF. This chain joins TRBV27 and TRBJ2-5; D may be TRBD2 (5 bases). Per germline, CDR1 MNHEY and CDR2 SMNVEV (reference sequence). The CDR3 is 14 amino acids. V lost 8 bases and J lost 5, with 18 bases in between.

In its sample, this clone was seen a few times. This chain uses TRBV5-1 with TRBJ2-7; D perhaps matches TRBD2 (6 bases). V was trimmed by 3 bases and J by 0 bases, leaving 10 bases between them. The germline V gene has CDR1 SGHRS and CDR2 YFSETQ. The CDR3 extends over 14 amino acids. In nucleotides, the CDR3 is TGCGCCAGCAGCTGGAGGGGCAGCTCCTACGAGCAGTACTTC. Its translation: CASSWRGSSYEQYF.

V and J are TRBV9 and TRBJ2-7; weak D call: TRBD2 (5 bases). In germline, CDR1 is SGDLS, CDR2 YYNGEE. V shed 0 bases and J shed 5 bases, with 12 bases lying between them. The CDR3 spans 14 residues. Written as DNA, the CDR3 is TGTGCCAGCAGCGTAGGTGGGAGTGTGGACGAGCAGTACTTC. This encodes CASSVGGSVDEQYF.

The chain couples TRBV7-9 to TRBJ1-4; 9 nucleotides align to TRBD1. V shed 2 bases, J shed 7 bases, and the junction held 11 bases outside the gene matches. The CDR3 has 17 residues. Germline CDR1 reads SEHNR; CDR2 reads FQNEAQ (reference sequence). This CDR3 reads CASSLPLQGAIGEKLFF. The CDR3 DNA follows: TGTGCCAGCAGCTTACCCCTACAGGGGGCGATCGGTGAAAAACTGTTTTTT.

The rearrangement joins TRBV5-1 to TRBJ1-1; 8 nucleotides agree with TRBD1. This CDR3 has 14 residues. V was pared by 6 bases and J by 1 base, with 5 bases of the junction left unmatched. Germline V gene lookup returns CDR1 SGHRS and CDR2 YFSETQ. DNA of the CDR3: TGCGCCAGCACCAGGACAGGGAAGAACACTGAAGCTTTCTTT. Its translation is CASTRTGKNTEAFF.

This clone appeared once. This CDR3 reads CASRMRQQETQYF. The CDR3, as DNA: TGTGCCAGCAGGATGAGGCAGCAAGAGACCCAGTACTTC. The chain couples TRBV5-6 to TRBJ2-5; D remains unclear. V was pared by 5 bases and J by 2 bases, with 10 bases between. Germline values: CDR1 SGHDT, CDR2 YYEEEE. This CDR3 region has 13 residues.

V is TRBV2 and J is TRBJ2-7; 13 bases fit TRBD2. V lost 2 bases to trimming and J lost 5 bases; unmatched junction nucleotides: 9. The CDR3 sequence is 17 residues long. Germline CDR1 reads SNHLY; CDR2 reads FYNNEI. Written as DNA, the CDR3 is TGTGCCAGCAGTGAATATGTTGGGACTAGCGGGACACACGAGCAGTACTTC. Translating gives CASSEYVGTSGTHEQYF.

The chain couples TRBV9 to TRBJ2-7; D unclear. Trimming cost V 0 bases and J 4 bases, with 11 bases left between them. The CDR3 contains 14 residues. Germline V lookup: CDR1 SGDLS, CDR2 YYNGEE. This chain's CDR3 is CASSVGLTQYEQYF. The CDR3 region has the DNA TGTGCCAGCAGCGTAGGGCTGACTCAATACGAGCAGTACTTC.

This clone was detected a few times. J is TRBJ1-1 and V is TRBV4-1; D remains unclear. In germline, CDR1 is MGHRA, CDR2 YSYEKL. The CDR3 length is 13 residues. Trimming pared 4 bases from V and 3 bases from J, leaving 9 bases between. The CDR3 is CASSPVDDTEAFF. The CDR3, as DNA: TGCGCCAGCAGCCCAGTAGACGACACTGAAGCTTTCTTT.

This chain uses TRBV29-1 with TRBJ2-1; D is possibly TRBD2 (7 bases). Per germline, CDR1 SQVTM and CDR2 ANQGSEA. This CDR3 has 15 residues. V was trimmed by 4 bases and J by 5 bases, leaving 18 bases between them. As DNA, the CDR3 is TGCAGCGTTGTTAGGGGGGGGACTTCAAACAATGAGCAGTTCTTC. It specifies CSVVRGGTSNNEQFF.

This clone was counted a few times. The rearrangement uses TRBV30 and TRBJ2-1; weak D call: TRBD1 (6 bases). V lost 3 bases, J lost 10 bases, and 16 bases lay in between. The germline V gene has CDR1 GTSNPN and CDR2 SVGIG (reference sequence). The CDR3 extends over 13 amino acids. The CDR3 region has the DNA TGTGCCTGGAGGGAAGGGGGAGCCTGGGAGCAGTTCTTC. It specifies CAWREGGAWEQFF. The full variable domain, completed using reference TRBV30 and TRBJ2-1, is SQTIHQWPATLVQPVGSPLSLECTVEGTSNPNLYWYRQAAGRGLQLLFYSVGIGQISSEVPQNLSASRPQDRQFILSSKKLLLSDSGFYLCAWREGGAWEQFFGPGTRLTVL.

This clone was recorded a few times. This chain links TRBV19 with TRBJ2-7, with 9 bases identical to TRBD1. This CDR3 comprises 15 residues. V was pared by 5 bases and J by 6 bases, with 11 bases of the junction left unmatched. The germline CDR1 and CDR2 sequences are LNHDA and SQIVND (reference sequence). CDR3 DNA sequence: TGTGCCAGTAGTCCCTGGGGGACAGGGTCGTCCGAGCAGTACTTC. It encodes CASSPWGTGSSEQYF.